In its sample, the clone carrying this TCR beta chain ranks as medium-sized. From germline, CDR1 is SGDLS and CDR2 YYNGEE. The CDR3 loop spans 15 amino acids. V dropped 2 bases and J dropped 7; count of bases not matched to a gene: 9. The source of the sample is a study of sequential checkpoint blockade in melanoma. In the study overall: Some 90 pretreatment tumor DNA samples were TCRβ immunosequenced.

Treatment indicated: randomized to nivolumab then ipilimumab (arm A) or the reverse (arm B). Clones were sequenced by immunoSEQ multiplex PCR, and TCRdb holds only the in-frame ones, with some missing. The sample shows about 3,400 clones, about 21% of them seen only once. J is TRBJ2-1 and V is TRBV9; 7 nucleotides align to TRBD2. The material was tumor tissue (inferred from file names), obtained from a patient given nivolumab and ipilimumab in sequence. The sequence derives from a human donor with melanoma. CDR3 residues: CASSVGGVAPNEQFF. CDR3 in DNA: TGTGCCAGCAGCGTTGGGGGGGTGGCCCCTAATGAGCAGTTCTTC.